Listed below are T cell receptor beta chains from one sample, sequenced in a study of blood T cell repertoires in COVID-19. Clones were read by immunoSEQ multiplex PCR, and TCRdb kept only the in-frame ones, dropping some. The sample holds over 200,000 clones, around nine tenths seen once. The sample taken for sequencing was peripheral blood. The receptors originated from a middle-aged woman who had recovered from COVID-19. Each CDR3 is given with its conserved first and last residue. Each record gives: D gene, clone size, J gene, V gene, CDR3 DNA, CDR3 protein. A D gene is named only where the DNA matches it firmly. Size values are once, few and many counts, or a class for expanded clones, and some rows have none.

TRBD2	.	TRBJ2-7	TRBV7-2	TGTGCCAGCAGCGGGGCGGGAGGGGTCTACGAGCAGTACTTC	CASSGAGGVYEQYF
TRBD1	.	TRBJ2-1	TRBV20-1	TGCAGTGCAGCACAGGGGAATGAGCAGTTCTTC	CSAAQGNEQFF
.	.	TRBJ1-1	TRBV7-9	TGTGCCAGCACCTCAGGGTCGGGGGGCACTGAAGCTTTCTTT	CASTSGSGGTEAFF
.	.	TRBJ1-6	TRBV7-6	TGTGCCAGCAGCCCGGGTCCCAGCTCCTATAATTCACCCCTCCACTTT	CASSPGPSSYNSPLHF
TRBD2	.	TRBJ2-3	TRBV2	TGTGCCAGCACCCGGGACTACCCTCGAGATACGCAGTATTTT	CASTRDYPRDTQYF
.	once	TRBJ1-5	TRBV6-5	TGTGCCAGCAGTTCATACCGGACGGGAAATCAGCCCCAGCATTTT	CASSSYRTGNQPQHF
TRBD2	.	TRBJ2-7	TRBV4-1	TGCGCCAGCAGCCAAGTGGTCGGCGGGAGGCCCTCCTACGAGCAGTACTTC	CASSQVVGGRPSYEQYF
.	.	TRBJ2-7	TRBV27	TGTGCCAGCAGTTTCTTAACGGGGGACGAGCAGTACTTC	CASSFLTGDEQYF
.	.	TRBJ1-4	TRBV18	TGTGCCAGCTCACCACCGATGGGGCCTAATGAAAAACTGTTTTTT	CASSPPMGPNEKLFF
.	.	TRBJ2-3	TRBV27	TGTGCCAGCAGTCCCCTGACTGGCCCCACAGATACGCAGTATTTT	CASSPLTGPTDTQYF
.	.	TRBJ1-5	TRBV21-1	TGTGCCAGCAGCAAAGGCCCCCTGGGGCAGACCAATCAGCCCCAGCATTTT	CASSKGPLGQTNQPQHF
.	.	TRBJ2-3	TRBV11-1	TGTGCCAGCAGCCCACGGGTCTTTCCTAGCACAGATACGCAGTATTTT	CASSPRVFPSTDTQYF
.	.	TRBJ1-4	TRBV27	TGTGCCAGCAGTTTTACAACTAATGAAAAACTGTTTTTT	CASSFTTNEKLFF
.	few	TRBJ2-2	TRBV9	TGTGCCAGCAGCGTGGAGGGGAGCGGGGAGCTGTTTTTT	CASSVEGSGELFF
.	.	TRBJ2-7	TRBV11-1	TGTGCCAGCAGCCAACAGGCGATCACCTACGAGCAGTACTTC	CASSQQAITYEQYF
TRBD1	.	TRBJ1-2	TRBV11-2	TGTGCCAGCAGCCCCAACCGAGAACATACAGGGGACTACACCTTC	CASSPNREHTGDYTF
.	.	TRBJ1-5	TRBV7-2	TGTGCCAGCCGGGAGGGGGGGCCCAATCAGCCCCAGCATTTT	CASREGGPNQPQHF
TRBD2	.	TRBJ2-3	TRBV24-1	TGTGCCACCAGTGAGGCTAGCGGGAAGGGGACAGATACGCAGTATTTT	CATSEASGKGTDTQYF
TRBD1	.	TRBJ2-7	TRBV7-9	TGTGCCAGCAGCGGTCGGGACAGCTCCTACGAGCAGTACTTC	CASSGRDSSYEQYF
.	.	TRBJ1-1	TRBV7-3	TGTGCCAGCAGCTCCCAGGTGGCGGGCACTGAAGCTTTCTTT	CASSSQVAGTEAFF
.	.	TRBJ1-1	TRBV9	TGTGCCAGCAGCGTAGTAAGGGCAGGGTACCCTGAAGCTTTCTTT	CASSVVRAGYPEAFF
TRBD2	.	TRBJ2-1	TRBV6-5	TGTGCCAGCAGACCAGGGACTAGCGGGAGCAATGAGCAGTTCTTC	CASRPGTSGSNEQFF
TRBD2	.	TRBJ2-2	TRBV10-3	TGTGCCACGGGACTAGCGGGACTCGGGGAGCTGTTTTTT	CATGLAGLGELFF
.	.	TRBJ1-2	TRBV2	TGTGCCACCCACAGGGTTAACTATGGCTACACCTTC	CATHRVNYGYTF
TRBD2	.	TRBJ2-1	TRBV10-3	TGTGCCATCAGTGAAGAGTCTAGCGGGAGAAGCTCCTACAATGAGCAGTTCTTC	CAISEESSGRSSYNEQFF
.	.	TRBJ1-4	TRBV11-2	TGTGCCAGCAGCTTCCGAGGGAATGAAAAACTGTTTTTT	CASSFRGNEKLFF
.	once	TRBJ2-3	TRBV5-1	TGCGCCAGCAGCCCTCCTGGGCCGACAGATACGCAGTATTTT	CASSPPGPTDTQYF
.	.	TRBJ2-2	TRBV6-5	TGTGCCAGCAGTCAGACAAAAAACACCGGGGAGCTGTTTTTT	CASSQTKNTGELFF
TRBD1	.	TRBJ2-7	TRBV6-4	TGTGCCAGGGGACCCGGGACAGCAGCCTACGAGCAGTACTTC	CARGPGTAAYEQYF
.	.	TRBJ2-5	TRBV15	TGTGCCACCCAACAGAGACGAGCACAAGAGACCCAGTACTTC	CATQQRRAQETQYF
.	.	TRBJ2-1	TRBV5-8	TGTGCCAGCAGCTTCCCCGCGGGACCCCCCGGGAATGAGCAGTTCTTC	CASSFPAGPPGNEQFF